The clone carrying this TCR beta chain has only one observation. No antigen is known for it. These data belong to a study of shared clonotypes between healthy human individuals. Study details: Each donor's CD8 memory used one plate, CD8 naive two, each CD4 subset three.

Donation came from healthy HIV-negative adults that had no recent acute infections or vaccinations. Germline V gives CDR1 GTSNPN, CDR2 SVGIG (reference sequence). This CDR3 comprises 14 residues. The ends lost 1 base at V and 0 bases at J; junction bases unmatched: 3. Overall study results and limits: Generally, naive subsets (rather than memory subsets) showed larger estimated richness.

An assay was performed, and its level was deep. Only in-frame clones appear in the TCRdb table, and some are missing; sequencing was by immunoSEQ multiplex PCR. The sample lists about 730,000 clones, roughly 72% occurring once. The chain has TRBV30 and TRBJ2-7; 7 positions match TRBD2. Source material: memory CD4+ T cells sorted from blood. Indicated subset: CD45RA-negative fraction. The origin of this receptor is a woman aged 30 to 39 in good health. The DNA of the CDR3 is TGTGCCTGGAGTGGGGACTATCGCTCCTACGAGCAGTACTTC. Encoded protein: CAWSGDYRSYEQYF.